This T cell receptor (beta chain) was sequenced in a study of cytomegalovirus exposure and HLA in healthy donors. The PCR was carried out with 60 Vbeta primers and 13 Jbeta primers. Method: immunoSEQ multiplex PCR; TCRdb's copy keeps in-frame clones and lacks some. The table has about 110,000 clones, around three quarters seen once. CDR3 length: 17 amino acids. Germline loops: CDR1 SGDLS, CDR2 YYNGEE. V dropped 4 bases and J dropped 2 bases, with 16 bases sitting between them. Findings and limits, study-wide: Investigators reported 150 to 200 TCR beta chains as tied to cytomegalovirus. Exclusion as indistinguishable affected some V segments, including TRBV6-2 and TRBV6-3. When analyzed later, a missense DCLRE1C variant was found to be linked to TCR beta V- and J-gene trimming.

Those who donated were healthy bone marrow donors. In regard to this clone: Its specificity is not known.

The source of this sequence is a boy aged 10-17 years in good health and CMV-seronegative. The V gene is TRBV9, the J gene TRBJ2-6, with D possibly being TRBD1 (6 bases). The sample was PBMCs. CDR3 bases: TGTGCCAGCAGCCCCCGGTCATCAGGGGCTGGGGCCAACGTCCTGACTTTC. It encodes CASSPRSSGAGANVLTF. Filled out from reference TRBV9 and TRBJ2-6, the complete variable domain reads DSGVTQTPKHLITATGQRVTLRCSPRSGDLSVYWYQQSLDQGLQFLIQYYNGEERAKGNILERFSAQQFPDLHSELNLSSLELGDSALYFCASSPRSSGAGANVLTFGAGSRLTVL.